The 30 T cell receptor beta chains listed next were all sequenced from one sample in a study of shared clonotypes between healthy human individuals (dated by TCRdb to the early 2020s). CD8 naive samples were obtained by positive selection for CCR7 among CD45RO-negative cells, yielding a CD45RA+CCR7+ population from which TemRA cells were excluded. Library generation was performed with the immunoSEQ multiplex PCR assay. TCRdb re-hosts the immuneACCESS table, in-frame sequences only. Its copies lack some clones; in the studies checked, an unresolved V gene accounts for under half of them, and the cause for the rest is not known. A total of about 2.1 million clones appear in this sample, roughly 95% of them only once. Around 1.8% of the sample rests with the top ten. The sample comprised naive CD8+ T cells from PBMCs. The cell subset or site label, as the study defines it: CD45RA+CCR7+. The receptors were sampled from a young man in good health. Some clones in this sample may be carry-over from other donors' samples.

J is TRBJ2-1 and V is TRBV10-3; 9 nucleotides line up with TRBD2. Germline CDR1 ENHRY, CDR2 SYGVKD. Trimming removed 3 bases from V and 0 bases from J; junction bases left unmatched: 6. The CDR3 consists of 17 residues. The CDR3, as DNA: TGTGCCATCAGTGATCGTAGCGGGAGCGACTCCTACAATGAGCAGTTCTTC. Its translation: CAISDRSGSDSYNEQFF.

The CDR3 region has the DNA TGTGCCAGCAGCCTTACAGGGGGCAATGACTATGGCTACACCTTC. Encoded protein: CASSLTGGNDYGYTF. The gene calls are TRBV7-3 and TRBJ1-2, with 9 positions matching TRBD1. CDR1 and CDR2 (germline): SGHTA, FQGTGA. J lost 3 bases, V lost 5 bases, and 7 bases had no gene match. This CDR3 spans 15 amino acids.

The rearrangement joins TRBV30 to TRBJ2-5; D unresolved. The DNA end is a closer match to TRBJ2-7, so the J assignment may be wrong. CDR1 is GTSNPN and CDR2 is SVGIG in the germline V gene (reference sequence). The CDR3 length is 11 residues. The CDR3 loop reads CASRISYEQYF. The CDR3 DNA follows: TGTGCTTCTCGGATCTCCTACGAGCAGTACTTC.

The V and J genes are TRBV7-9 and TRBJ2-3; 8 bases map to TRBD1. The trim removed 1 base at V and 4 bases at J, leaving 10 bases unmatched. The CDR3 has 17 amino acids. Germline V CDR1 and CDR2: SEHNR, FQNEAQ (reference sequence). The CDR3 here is CASSLEGPTGEADTQYF. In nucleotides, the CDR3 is TGTGCCAGCAGCTTAGAGGGCCCGACAGGGGAGGCAGATACGCAGTATTTT. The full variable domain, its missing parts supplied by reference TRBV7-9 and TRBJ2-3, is DTGVSQNPRHKITKRGQNVTFRCDPISEHNRLYWYRQTLGQGPEFLTYFQNEAQLEKSRLLSDRFSAERPKGSFSTLEIQRTEQGDSAMYLCASSLEGPTGEADTQYFGPGTRLTVL.

CDR3 region: CASSLRTVIRYNEQFF. For the CDR3, the DNA is TGTGCCAGTAGCCTCCGGACAGTTATTCGCTACAATGAGCAGTTCTTC. The gene calls are TRBV19 and TRBJ2-1, with D possibly TRBD1 on 6 matching bases. Germline V gene sequence: CDR1 LNHDA, CDR2 SQIVND (reference sequence). Trimming took 6 bases from V and 3 from J, leaving 18 bases between them. The CDR3 is 16 amino acids. The full variable domain, in which reference TRBV19 and TRBJ2-1 provide the parts outside the CDR3, is DGGITQSPKYLFRKEGQNVTLSCEQNLNHDAMYWYRQDPGQGLRLIYYSQIVNDFQKGDIAEGYSVSREKKESFPLTVTSAQKNPTAFYLCASSLRTVIRYNEQFFGPGTRLTVL.

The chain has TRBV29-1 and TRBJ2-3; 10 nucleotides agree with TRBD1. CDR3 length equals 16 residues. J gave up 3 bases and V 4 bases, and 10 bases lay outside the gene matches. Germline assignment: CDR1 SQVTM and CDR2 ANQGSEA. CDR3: CSVVRTGGVRTDTQYF. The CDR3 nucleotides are TGCAGCGTTGTTCGGACAGGGGGTGTGAGAACAGATACGCAGTATTTT.

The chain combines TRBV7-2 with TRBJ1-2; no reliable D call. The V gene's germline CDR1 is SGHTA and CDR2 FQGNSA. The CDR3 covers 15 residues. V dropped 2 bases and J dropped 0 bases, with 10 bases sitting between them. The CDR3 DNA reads TGTGCCAGCAGCTTACGGGTCAGAGCTAACTATGGCTACACCTTC. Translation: CASSLRVRANYGYTF.

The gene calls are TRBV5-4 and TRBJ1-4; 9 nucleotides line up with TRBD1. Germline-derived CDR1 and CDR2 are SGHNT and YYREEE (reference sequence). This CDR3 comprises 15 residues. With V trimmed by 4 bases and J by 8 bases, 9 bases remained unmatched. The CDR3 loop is CASSPDRGGEEKLFF. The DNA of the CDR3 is TGTGCCAGCAGCCCGGACAGGGGCGGAGAGGAAAAACTGTTTTTT.

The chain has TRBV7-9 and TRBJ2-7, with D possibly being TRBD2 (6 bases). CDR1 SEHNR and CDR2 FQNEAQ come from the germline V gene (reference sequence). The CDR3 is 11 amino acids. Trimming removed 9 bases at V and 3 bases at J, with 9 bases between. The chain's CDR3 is CASGGGYEQYF. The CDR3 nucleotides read TGTGCCAGTGGGGGAGGCTACGAGCAGTACTTC.

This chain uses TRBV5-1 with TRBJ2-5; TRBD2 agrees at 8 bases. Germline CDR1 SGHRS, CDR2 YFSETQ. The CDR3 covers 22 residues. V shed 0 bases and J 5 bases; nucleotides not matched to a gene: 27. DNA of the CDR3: TGCGCCAGCAGCTTGGCGGAAGGCAATCCGGGACTAGTTTCCAGGTATTTGGAGACCCAGTACTTC. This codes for CASSLAEGNPGLVSRYLETQYF.

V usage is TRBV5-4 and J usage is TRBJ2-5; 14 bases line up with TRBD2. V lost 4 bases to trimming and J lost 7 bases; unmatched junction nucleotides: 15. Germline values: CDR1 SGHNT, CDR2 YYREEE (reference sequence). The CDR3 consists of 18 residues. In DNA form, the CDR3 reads TGTGCCAGCAGCCTACCGGGACTAGCGGGAGACGTGTTCGGGACCCAGTACTTC. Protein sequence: CASSLPGLAGDVFGTQYF.

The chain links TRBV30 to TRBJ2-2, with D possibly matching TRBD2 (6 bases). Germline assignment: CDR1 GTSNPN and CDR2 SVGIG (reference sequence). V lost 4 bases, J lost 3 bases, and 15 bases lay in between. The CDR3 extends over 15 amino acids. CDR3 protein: CAWNTPPGDTGELFF. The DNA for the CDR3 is TGTGCCTGGAACACACCCCCGGGGGACACCGGGGAGCTGTTTTTT.

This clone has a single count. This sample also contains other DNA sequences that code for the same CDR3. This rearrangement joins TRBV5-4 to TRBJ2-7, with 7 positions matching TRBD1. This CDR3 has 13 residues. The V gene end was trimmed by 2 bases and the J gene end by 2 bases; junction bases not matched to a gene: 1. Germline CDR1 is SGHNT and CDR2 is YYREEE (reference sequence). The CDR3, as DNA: TGTGCCAGCAGCTTTCAGGGGGCCTACGAGCAGTACTTC. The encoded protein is CASSFQGAYEQYF.

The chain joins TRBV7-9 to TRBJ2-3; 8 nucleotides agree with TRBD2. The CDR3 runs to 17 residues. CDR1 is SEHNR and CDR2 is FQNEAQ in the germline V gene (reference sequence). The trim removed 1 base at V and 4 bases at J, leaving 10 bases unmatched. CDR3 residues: CASSLGSGRWGADTQYF. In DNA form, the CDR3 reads TGTGCCAGCAGCTTAGGGAGCGGGAGATGGGGTGCAGATACGCAGTATTTT.

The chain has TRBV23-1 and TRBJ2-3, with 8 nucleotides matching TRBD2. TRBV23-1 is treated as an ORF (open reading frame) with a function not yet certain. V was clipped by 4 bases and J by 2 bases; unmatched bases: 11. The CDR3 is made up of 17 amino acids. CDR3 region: CASSLLAAGTNTDTQYF. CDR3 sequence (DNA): TGCGCCAGCAGTCTACTAGCGGCCGGGACAAACACAGATACGCAGTATTTT.

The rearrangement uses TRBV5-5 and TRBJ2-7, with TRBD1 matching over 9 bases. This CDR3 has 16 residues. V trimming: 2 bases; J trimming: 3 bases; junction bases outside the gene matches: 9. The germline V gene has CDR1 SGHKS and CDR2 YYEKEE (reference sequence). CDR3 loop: CASSFAIGDRDYEQYF. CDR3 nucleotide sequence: TGTGCCAGCAGCTTCGCAATTGGGGACAGGGACTACGAGCAGTACTTC. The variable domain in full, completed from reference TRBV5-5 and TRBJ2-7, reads DAGVTQSPTHLIKTRGQQVTLRCSPISGHKSVSWYQQVLGQGPQFIFQYYEKEERGRGNFPDRFSARQFPNYSSELNVNALLLGDSALYLCASSFAIGDRDYEQYFGPGTRLTVT.

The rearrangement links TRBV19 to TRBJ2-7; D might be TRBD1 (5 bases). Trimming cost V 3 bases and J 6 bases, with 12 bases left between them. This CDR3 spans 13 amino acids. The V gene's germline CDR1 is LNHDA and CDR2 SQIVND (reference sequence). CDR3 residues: CASSIFAGSEQYF. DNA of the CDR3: TGTGCCAGTAGTATCTTTGCAGGGTCCGAGCAGTACTTC.

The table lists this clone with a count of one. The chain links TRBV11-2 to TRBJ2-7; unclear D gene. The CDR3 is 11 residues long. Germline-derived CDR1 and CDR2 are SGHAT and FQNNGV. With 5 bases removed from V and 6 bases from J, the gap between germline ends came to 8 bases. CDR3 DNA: TGTGCCAGCAGCAGGAGCCGCGAGCAGTACTTC. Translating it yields CASSRSREQYF.

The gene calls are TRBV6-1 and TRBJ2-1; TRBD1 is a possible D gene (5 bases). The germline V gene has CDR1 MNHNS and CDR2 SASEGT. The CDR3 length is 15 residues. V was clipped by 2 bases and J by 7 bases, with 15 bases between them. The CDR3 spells CASSEIARVVNEQFF. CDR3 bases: TGTGCCAGCAGTGAAATAGCCAGGGTGGTGAATGAGCAGTTCTTC.

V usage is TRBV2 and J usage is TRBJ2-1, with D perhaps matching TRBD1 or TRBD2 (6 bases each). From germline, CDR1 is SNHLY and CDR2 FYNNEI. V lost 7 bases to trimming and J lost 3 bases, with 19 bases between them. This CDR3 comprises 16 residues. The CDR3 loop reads CASIKGLGGGYNEQFF. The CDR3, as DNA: TGTGCCAGCATCAAAGGGTTAGGGGGAGGCTACAATGAGCAGTTCTTC.

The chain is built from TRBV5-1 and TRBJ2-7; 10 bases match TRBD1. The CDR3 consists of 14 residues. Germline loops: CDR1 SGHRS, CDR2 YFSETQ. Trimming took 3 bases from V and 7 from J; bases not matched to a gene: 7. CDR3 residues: CASSSRTGGYEQYF. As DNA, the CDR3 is TGCGCCAGCAGCTCGAGGACAGGGGGGTATGAGCAGTACTTC.

The CDR3 DNA sequence: TGTGCCAGCAGCTTTGGGACAGGGGGACCCCCATCCTACAATGAGCAGTTCTTC. Its protein is CASSFGTGGPPSYNEQFF. The chain has TRBV5-8 and TRBJ2-1, with TRBD1 matching over 11 bases. The junction had 8 bases not matched to a gene; V was cut back by 2 bases and J by 1 base. From germline, CDR1 is SGHTS and CDR2 YDEGEE. The CDR3 spans 18 residues.

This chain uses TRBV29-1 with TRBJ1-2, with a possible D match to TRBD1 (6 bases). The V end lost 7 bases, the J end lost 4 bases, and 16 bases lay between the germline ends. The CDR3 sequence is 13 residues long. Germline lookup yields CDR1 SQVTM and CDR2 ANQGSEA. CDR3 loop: CSAEGGQVYGYTF. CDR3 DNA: TGCAGCGCCGAAGGGGGTCAGGTCTATGGCTACACCTTC. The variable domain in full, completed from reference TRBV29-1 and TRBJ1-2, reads SAVISQKPSRDICQRGTSLTIQCQVDSQVTMMFWYRQQPGQSLTLIATANQGSEATYESGFVIDKFPISRPNLTFSTLTVSNMSPEDSSIYLCSAEGGQVYGYTFGSGTRLTVV.

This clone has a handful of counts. CDR3 sequence reads: CASSPTGRSFSNQPQHF. As DNA, the CDR3 is TGTGCCAGCTCACCGACGGGACGGAGCTTTAGCAATCAGCCCCAGCATTTT. V is TRBV18 and J is TRBJ1-5; a weak D match, TRBD1 (5 bases). In germline, CDR1 is KGHSH, CDR2 LQKENI. CDR3 length: 17 residues. V shed 3 bases and J shed 0 bases, with 15 bases lying between them.

CDR3 DNA sequence: TGTGCCAGCAGCCCCGGGGACAGGGTTTCTGAAGCTTTCTTT. It yields the protein CASSPGDRVSEAFF. V and J are TRBV27 and TRBJ1-1, with TRBD1 identical over 9 bases. V was pared by 6 bases and J by 6 bases, with 8 bases of the junction left unmatched. In germline, CDR1 is MNHEY, CDR2 SMNVEV (reference sequence). There are 14 residues in the CDR3.

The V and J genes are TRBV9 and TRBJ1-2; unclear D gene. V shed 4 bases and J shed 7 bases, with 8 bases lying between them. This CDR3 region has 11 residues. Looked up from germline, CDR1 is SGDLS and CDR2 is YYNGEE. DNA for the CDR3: TGTGCCAGCAGCTCAGGCCGTGGCTACACCTTC. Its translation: CASSSGRGYTF. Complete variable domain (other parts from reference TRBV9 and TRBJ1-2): DSGVTQTPKHLITATGQRVTLRCSPRSGDLSVYWYQQSLDQGLQFLIQYYNGEERAKGNILERFSAQQFPDLHSELNLSSLELGDSALYFCASSSGRGYTFGSGTRLTVV.

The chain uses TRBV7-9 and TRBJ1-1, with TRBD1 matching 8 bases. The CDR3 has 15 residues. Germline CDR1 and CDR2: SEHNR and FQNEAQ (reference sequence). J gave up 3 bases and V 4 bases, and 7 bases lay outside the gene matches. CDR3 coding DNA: TGTGCCAGCAGCTCGGCAGGGGGCTGGGACACTGAAGCTTTCTTT. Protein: CASSSAGGWDTEAFF.

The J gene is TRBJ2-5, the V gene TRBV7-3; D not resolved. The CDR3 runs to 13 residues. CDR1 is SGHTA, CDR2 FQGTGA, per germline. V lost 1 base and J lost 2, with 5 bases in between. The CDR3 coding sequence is TGTGCCAGCAGCTTAAGCAGTCAAGAGACCCAGTACTTC. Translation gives CASSLSSQETQYF.

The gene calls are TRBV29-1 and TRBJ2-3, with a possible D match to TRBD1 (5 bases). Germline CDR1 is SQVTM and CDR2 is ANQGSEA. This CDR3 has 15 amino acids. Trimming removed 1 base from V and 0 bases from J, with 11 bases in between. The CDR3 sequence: CSVEVYGASTDTQYF. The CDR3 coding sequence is TGCAGCGTTGAAGTCTATGGGGCGAGCACAGATACGCAGTATTTT.

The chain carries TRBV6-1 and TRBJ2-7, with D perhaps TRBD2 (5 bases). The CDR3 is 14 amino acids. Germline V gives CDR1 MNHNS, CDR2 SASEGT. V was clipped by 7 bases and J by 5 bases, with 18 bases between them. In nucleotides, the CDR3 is TGTGCCAGCACCAGACGAGGGCGCCTTGACGAGCAGTACTTC. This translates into CASTRRGRLDEQYF.